This T cell receptor beta chain was recovered during a study of neurological immune-mediated disorders. Trimming took off 6 bases at V and 2 bases at J, with 13 bases between the two ends. This CDR3 contains 13 residues. Germline lookup yields CDR1 DFQATT and CDR2 SNEGSKA (reference sequence). This clonotype was observed at least ten times. The cDNA was synthesized by 5'RACE incorporating 10-nucleotide random UMIs. TCRdb re-derived calls from the 5' RACE reads in MiXCR, one entry per CDR3 protein. The table shows about 66,000 distinct CDR3 sequences, with around 3% occurring only once. The sequence derives from a man aged 40-55 years with multiple sclerosis. Sequencing input: PBMCs. The chain couples TRBV20-1 to TRBJ2-5; the D gene is possibly TRBD2 (6 bases). The CDR3 region is CSAPDGTQETQYF. CDR3 nucleotide sequence: TGCAGTGCCCCTGACGGGACTCAAGAGACCCAGTACTTC.